The T cell receptor beta chain described here comes from a study of T cell responses to AZD1222 COVID-19 vaccine (dated by TCRdb to the early 2020s). For the study in its entirety: AZD1222 recipients given second doses at about 4 weeks or at about 12 weeks were pooled, since spike-specific TCR depth and breadth were not found to differ between the two schedules. A total of just over 230 trial participants underwent TCR sequencing, of whom roughly 210 had received two doses of AZD1222 and about 26 had received two doses of the MenACWY control vaccine. Trial participants were enrolled by age into subgroups of 18-55, 56-69 and 70-plus years, and roughly 150, 30 and 60 TCR-sequenced participants, respectively, were included in these subgroups. Here is what the overall study found, with its caveats: In the small 56-69-year group, the increase in depth fell short of significance, most likely because of low power. Most participants were white British and females outnumbered males, and the authors suggested that clonal diversity may have been underestimated. Vaccine-associated CD4 TCRs spanned the whole spike protein, with dominant responses in regions 160-218 and 743-854. Conclusions about previously exposed vaccinees are limited because only five to seven AZD1222 recipients were SARS-CoV-2 seropositive at baseline. Reportedly, almost half of the unique spike-specific TCRs recognized epitopes lying outside the regions that are mutated in the B.1.351 and B.1.1.7 variants. No day 14 peak-response samples were available, so repertoires were characterized only after the peak T cell response. After two AZD1222 doses, both the breadth and the depth of spike-specific TCRs were significantly higher than at day 0 and than in MenACWY recipients.

With respect to this clone: The antigen this receptor binds is unknown. Base-call qualities are not available, and no considerably larger clone is one nucleotide away.

The CDR3 regions of human TCRbeta chains were analyzed by immunosequencing. The paper's processing steps were these. TCRs in the repertoires were compared against a reference library of SARS-CoV-2-specific TCRs that had been generated with the MIRA antigen-specificity platform. Breadth was defined as the fraction of unique TCRs that were SARS-CoV-2-associated, and depth was defined as the fraction of total T cells that were SARS-CoV-2-associated. Using the MIRA data, each spike-specific TCR was mapped to the spike region that the TCR reacts to and placed in a CD4 or CD8 class. Log10-transformed breadth and depth values were compared by one-way ANOVA with Sidak's multiple comparisons tests. TCRdb provides this immuneACCESS table in a form limited to in-frame rearrangements. Some clones are lacking; in checked studies, under half of them reflect an unresolved V gene, and why the rest are absent is not known. The V and J calls and clone size were taken over from that table, and D and trimming were inferred from the DNA. The sample table lists 150,000 to 200,000 clones, 92% of them with a count of one. The ten biggest clones cover roughly 1.3% of the sample.

Taken with the paper, the label for time point translates to: baseline before first vaccination. Vaccinee samples came from UK trials COV001 and COV002, including a single-blind randomized controlled phase 2/3 trial of AZD1222 (ChAdOx1 nCoV-19) in healthy adults. For TCRbeta chain sequencing, PBMC samples were collected from trial participants at day 0 and at day 28 after the second dose. Reading from cysteine to phenylalanine, the CDR3 counts 14 amino acids. Of all the DNA, just the CDR3 is kept, 42 bases in frame from base 1. V and J lose 3 bases and 5 bases, and a span of 14 bases separates them. According to the germline V gene, CDR1 reads MNHNS and CDR2 reads SASEGT.

The rearrangement joined TRBV6-1 to TRBJ2-7; the D gene assignment is ambiguous. Specimen: peripheral blood, collected on day 0 of AZD1222 vaccination. The receptor was isolated from an adult in good health. DNA sequence: TGTGCCAGCAGTGAGGGGTGGGGAAGGAACGAGCAGTACTTC. It specifies CASSEGWGRNEQYF.